This T cell receptor (beta chain) derives from a study of blood T cell repertoires in COVID-19. Background on the study: Samples came from the United States, Italy and Spain, spanning acute and convalescent COVID-19. PBMCs, B-cell-depleted T cells, or T cells were the source of the cDNA or gDNA that made up the material.

As handled by the study authors: Estimates of nucleated cell counts were drawn from the amplification of reference gene primers. Clones were sequenced by immunoSEQ multiplex PCR, and TCRdb holds only the in-frame ones, with some missing. The D gene and trimming were derived from the DNA, and the V and J assignments and clone size from that table. The top ten hold around 4.8% of the sample, which has about 120,000 clones, about 85% seen once. The clonotype comes from a human donor in a cohort sampled during active COVID-19. Material for sequencing was peripheral blood.

CDR3 region: CASSFSGGSDQPQHF. The CDR3, as DNA: TGCGCCAGCAGCTTCTCAGGGGGGTCCGATCAGCCCCAGCATTTT. The chain couples TRBV5-1 to TRBJ1-5; 7 bases are a match to TRBD1. The V segment lost 2 bases and the J segment 5 bases; nucleotides outside the gene matches: 7. Germline CDR1 reads SGHRS; CDR2 reads YFSETQ. This CDR3 contains 15 residues.